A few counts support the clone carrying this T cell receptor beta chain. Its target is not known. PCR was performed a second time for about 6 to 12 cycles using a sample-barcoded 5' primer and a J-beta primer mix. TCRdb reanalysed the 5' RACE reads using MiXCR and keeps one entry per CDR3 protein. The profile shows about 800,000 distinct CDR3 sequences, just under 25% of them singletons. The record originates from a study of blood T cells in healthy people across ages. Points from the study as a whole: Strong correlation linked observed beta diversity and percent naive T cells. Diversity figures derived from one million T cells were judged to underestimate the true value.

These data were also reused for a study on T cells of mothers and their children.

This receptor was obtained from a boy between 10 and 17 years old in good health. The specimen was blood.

CDR3 loop: CATSRDSYNEQFF. For the CDR3, the DNA is TGTGCCACCAGCAGAGACAGCTACAATGAGCAGTTCTTC. J is TRBJ2-1 and V is TRBV15; D is uncertain. Between the trimmed V and J ends, which lost 0 bases and 3 bases, there was a span of 3 bases. Germline V gives CDR1 LNHNV, CDR2 YYDKDF (reference sequence). The length of the CDR3 is 13 residues. Full variable domain (outside the CDR3, taken from reference TRBV15 and TRBJ2-1): DAMVIQNPRYQVTQFGKPVTLSCSQTLNHNVMYWYQQKSSQAPKLLFHYYDKDFNNEADTPDNFQSRRPNTSFCFLDIRSPGLGDTAMYLCATSRDSYNEQFFGPGTRLTVL.